This TCR beta chain stems from a study of beta chain features in type 1 diabetes. TCRB transcripts that were expressed got sequenced, as all of the isolated RNA had been reverse transcribed. TCRdb keeps only in-frame clones here, not all; method: immunoSEQ multiplex PCR. Of 150,000 or so clones listed, roughly 60% are singletons. Study-level findings and limits: People with Type 1 diabetes carried modestly yet significantly shorter TCRB CDR3s in all four CD4+ subsets.

On this clone itself: The antigen is unknown.

V was trimmed by 4 bases and J by 8 bases, leaving 15 bases between them. The CDR3 consists of 13 residues. Germline V gene lookup returns CDR1 GTSNPN and CDR2 SVGIG (reference sequence). The sample was naive CD4+ T cells from blood. This clonotype originated in a man between 25 and 39 years old with type 1 diabetes. The chain uses TRBV30 and TRBJ2-4; D gene unclear. The CDR3 loop reads CAWTAPGWDIQYF. DNA of the CDR3: TGTGCCTGGACGGCCCCAGGTTGGGACATTCAGTACTTC. Full variable domain (rest looked up from reference TRBV30 and TRBJ2-4): SQTIHQWPATLVQPVGSPLSLECTVEGTSNPNLYWYRQAAGRGLQLLFYSVGIGQISSEVPQNLSASRPQDRQFILSSKKLLLSDSGFYLCAWTAPGWDIQYFGAGTRLSVL.